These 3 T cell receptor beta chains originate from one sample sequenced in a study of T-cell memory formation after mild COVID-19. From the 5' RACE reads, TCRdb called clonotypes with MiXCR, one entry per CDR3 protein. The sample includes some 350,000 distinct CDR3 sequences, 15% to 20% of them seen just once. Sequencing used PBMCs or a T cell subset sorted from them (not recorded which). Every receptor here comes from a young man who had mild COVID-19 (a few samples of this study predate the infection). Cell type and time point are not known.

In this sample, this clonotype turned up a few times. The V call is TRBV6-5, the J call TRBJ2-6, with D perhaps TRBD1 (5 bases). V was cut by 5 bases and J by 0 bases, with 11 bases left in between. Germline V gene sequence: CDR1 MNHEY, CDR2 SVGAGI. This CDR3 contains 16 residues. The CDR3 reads CASSNQGSSGANVLTF. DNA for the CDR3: TGTGCCAGCAGTAACCAGGGTAGCTCTGGGGCCAACGTCCTGACTTTC.

The CDR3 DNA reads as TGTGCCAGCAGCCCCTCGTCCCTCACCGGGGAGCTGTTTTTT. Its translation: CASSPSSLTGELFF. This rearrangement joins TRBV7-2 to TRBJ2-2, with D uncertain. The germline CDR1 and CDR2 sequences are SGHTA and FQGNSA. This CDR3 has 14 amino acids. V was trimmed by 5 bases and J by 4 bases, leaving 11 bases between them.

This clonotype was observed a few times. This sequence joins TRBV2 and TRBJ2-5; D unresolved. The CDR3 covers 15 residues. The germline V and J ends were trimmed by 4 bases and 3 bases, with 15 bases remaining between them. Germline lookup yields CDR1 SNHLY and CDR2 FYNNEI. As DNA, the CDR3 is TGTGCCAGCAGTGCCCTTTGGCCGCAGGAAGAGACCCAGTACTTC. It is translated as CASSALWPQEETQYF.